The T cell receptor beta chain under discussion was sequenced for a study of blood T cell repertoires in COVID-19. The data were produced by immunoSEQ multiplex PCR, yet TCRdb's version contains in-frame clones alone and is incomplete. The sample has approximately 35,000 clones, about 81% seen once. Concerning this clone: An end of the junction differs from the germline gene, which may be a read error.

Looked up from germline, CDR1 is ENHRY and CDR2 is SYGVKD. This CDR3 is 13 amino acids long. The sequenced sample was peripheral blood. The receptor was isolated from an elderly man with acute or convalescent COVID-19. The V call is TRBV10-3, the J call TRBJ1-1, with 9 bases fitting TRBD1. The CDR3 nucleotides are TGTGCCATCATTGAGACAGGGGGCACTGAAGCTTTCTTT. It is translated as CAIIETGGTEAFF.